The TCR beta chain described here comes from a study of blood T cells in healthy people across ages. The CDR3 contains 16 residues. CDR1 is MNHEY, CDR2 SVGAGI, per germline. V shed 0 bases, J shed 2 bases, and the junction held 4 bases outside the gene matches. PCR was performed a second time for about 7 to 11 cycles using a sample-barcoded 5' primer and a J-beta primer mix. One entry per CDR3 protein, called by TCRdb with MiXCR from the 5' RACE reads. The sample gives about 930,000 distinct CDR3 sequences, about 29% of which show up once; roughly 10% is in the top ten. Study findings and constraints: Higher diversity and more naive CD4+ cells were features of long-lived donors, compared to aged donors.

This clonotype has at least ten counts. Its specificity is not known. In addition, the sample was reused for a study of T cells of mothers and their children.

The receptor comes from a middle-aged woman in good health. Specimen: blood. The chain carries TRBV6-5 and TRBJ2-7; 10 bases agree with TRBD2. The CDR3 bases are TGTGCCAGCAGTTACTCGAGTAGCGGGGGGCCCTACGAGCAGTACTTC. Translation gives CASSYSSSGGPYEQYF.